This T cell receptor beta chain was captured in a study of T cells after somatic rescue of genetic block. The germline V gene encodes CDR1 SGHTA and CDR2 FQGNSA. V was cut by 2 bases and J by 6 bases, with 19 bases left in between. The CDR3 runs to 17 residues. Measured with immunoSEQ multiplex PCR; TCRdb has only the in-frame clones, and not every one. Of about 52,000 clones in the sample, about 96% were seen once. The sample consisted of peripheral blood mononuclear cells (PBMCs). This chain uses TRBV7-2 with TRBJ2-2; TRBD1 or TRBD2 may be the D gene (7 bases each). This TCR came from a child in the first two years of life. CDR3 loop: CASSLRVAGGGAGELFF. The DNA of the CDR3 is TGTGCCAGCAGCTTAAGAGTAGCAGGGGGAGGGGCCGGGGAGCTGTTTTTT.